These T cell receptor beta chains were read from a single sample in a study of control samples from healthy donors and cancer patients. Some clones are missing from TCRdb's copy, which holds only in-frame ones; the method was immunoSEQ multiplex PCR. The data contain about 110,000 clones, just under 85% of them singletons. Sequenced material: blood. The receptors were sampled from a man between 18 and 35 years old in good health. The conserved cysteine and the conserved F or W are not part of the CDR3 here.

TRBV6-4,ASSDTGTGDGNYGYT
TRBV28,ASSPSSAGEVYEQY
TRBV6-5,ASSYYRDRPYNEQF
TRBV7-8,ASSSALTTLNTEAF
TRBV7-9,ARSRQGTGELF
TRBV27,ASSRIETGNQF
TRBV18,ASSPIESPYNEQF
TRBV7-2,ASRDLYYNEQF
TRBV6-5,ASRRTGRSPLH
TRBV6-1,ASSEWEGALTSGANVLT
TRBV3-1/TRBV3-2,ASSPTGGGSQPQH
TRBV28,ASGDGTATGNTIY
TRBV2,ASKADTYTQY
TRBV27,ASSLHPGDTQY
TRBV4-3,ASSQLGKTDTQY
TRBV9,ASSPQGRISGNTIY
TRBV29-1,SVERLGTGEIDGYT
TRBV30,AWSRNRQGAGEQY
TRBV7-8,ASSLRLRNEQF
TRBV28,ASSPGTSGDTQY
TRBV28,ASSLGDRNTEAF
TRBV27,ASSLTFRLAGGQDTQY
TRBV24-1,ATSDSRVNQPQH
TRBV28,ASRTRQGSYEQY
TRBV7-8,ASSSSSNQPQH
TRBV6-6,LTLGTEAF
TRBV19,ASSSGREGRDTQY
TRBV6-5,ASSYRSGRLNTEAF
TRBV6-2/TRBV6-3,ASSYYRDRNNSPLH
TRBV28,VITGDGNTIY
TRBV5-1,ASSLDRASTDTQY
TRBV9,ASSVGGSREKLF
TRBV7-6,ASSKPGQGAPKSYNEQF
TRBV6-1,ASSEAGVEGNEKLF
TRBV7-6,ASSLVARGETQY
TRBV19,ASSIIGEAF
TRBV7-2,ASSLQGALTEAF
TRBV4-1,ASSQDGTGQETQY
TRBV19,ASSIDRQTDTQY
TRBV7-2,ASSFGLVRLQETQY
TRBV9,ASGGTGYNGYT
TRBV3-1/TRBV3-2,ASSQNSGTGRTEAF
TRBV5-4,ASSLERTGNSNQPQH
TRBV6-5,ASGDRGTEAF
TRBV18,ASSPSGTYNEQF
TRBV11-2,ASSSTGGGKGYT
TRBV6-5,ASRDLSTGHYGYT
TRBV2,ASSDFGSLNTEAF
TRBV7-2,ASSLAGAAYNEQF
TRBV2,ASSLGPWEKLF
TRBV2,ASSDGVAGGPYNEQF
TRBV9,ASRPGVVTGELF
TRBV5-1,ASSRWGGANTGELF
TRBV5-1,ASTTSGANVLT
TRBV5-4,ASSSLGTYEQY
TRBV19,ASSLVTFQETQY